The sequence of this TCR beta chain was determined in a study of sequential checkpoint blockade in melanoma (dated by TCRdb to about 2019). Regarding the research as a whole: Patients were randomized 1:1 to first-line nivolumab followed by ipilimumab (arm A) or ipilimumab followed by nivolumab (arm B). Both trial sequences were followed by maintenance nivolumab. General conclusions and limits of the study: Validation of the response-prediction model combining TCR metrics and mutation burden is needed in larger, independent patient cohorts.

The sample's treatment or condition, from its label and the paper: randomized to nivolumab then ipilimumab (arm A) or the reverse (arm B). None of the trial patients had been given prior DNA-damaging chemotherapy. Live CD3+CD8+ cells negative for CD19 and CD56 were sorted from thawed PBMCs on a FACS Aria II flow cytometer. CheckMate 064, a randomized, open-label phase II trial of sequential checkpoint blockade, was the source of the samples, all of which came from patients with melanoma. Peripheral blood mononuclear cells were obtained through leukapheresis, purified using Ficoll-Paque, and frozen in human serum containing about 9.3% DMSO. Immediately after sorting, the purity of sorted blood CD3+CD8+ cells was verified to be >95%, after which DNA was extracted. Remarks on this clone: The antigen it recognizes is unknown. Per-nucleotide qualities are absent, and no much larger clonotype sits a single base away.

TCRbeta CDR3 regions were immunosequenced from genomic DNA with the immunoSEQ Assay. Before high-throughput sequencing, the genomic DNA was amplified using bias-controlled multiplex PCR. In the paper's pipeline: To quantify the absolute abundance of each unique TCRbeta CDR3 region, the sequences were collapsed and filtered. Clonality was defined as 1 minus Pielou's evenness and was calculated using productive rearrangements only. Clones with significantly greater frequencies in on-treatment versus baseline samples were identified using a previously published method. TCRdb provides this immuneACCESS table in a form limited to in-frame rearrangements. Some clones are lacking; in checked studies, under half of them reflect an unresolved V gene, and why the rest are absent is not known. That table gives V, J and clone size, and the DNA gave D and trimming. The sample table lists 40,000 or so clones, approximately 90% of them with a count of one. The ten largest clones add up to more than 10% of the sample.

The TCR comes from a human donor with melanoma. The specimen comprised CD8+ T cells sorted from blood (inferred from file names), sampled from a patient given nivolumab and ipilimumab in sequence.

The DNA sequence is given as TGTGCCACCGCGGGTACTTTTAACTATGGCTACACCTTC. This yields the protein CATAGTFNYGYTF. The rearranged chain carries TRBV7-2 and TRBJ1-2; confidence is insufficient to name the D gene. Including cysteine and phenylalanine, the CDR3 has 13 amino acids. The CDR3 DNA has 39 bases and is translated from base 1. Sequences SGHTA (CDR1) and FQGNSA (CDR2) are obtained from the germline V gene. V is shortened by 10 bases, J by 1 base, and the region joining them spans 13 bases.